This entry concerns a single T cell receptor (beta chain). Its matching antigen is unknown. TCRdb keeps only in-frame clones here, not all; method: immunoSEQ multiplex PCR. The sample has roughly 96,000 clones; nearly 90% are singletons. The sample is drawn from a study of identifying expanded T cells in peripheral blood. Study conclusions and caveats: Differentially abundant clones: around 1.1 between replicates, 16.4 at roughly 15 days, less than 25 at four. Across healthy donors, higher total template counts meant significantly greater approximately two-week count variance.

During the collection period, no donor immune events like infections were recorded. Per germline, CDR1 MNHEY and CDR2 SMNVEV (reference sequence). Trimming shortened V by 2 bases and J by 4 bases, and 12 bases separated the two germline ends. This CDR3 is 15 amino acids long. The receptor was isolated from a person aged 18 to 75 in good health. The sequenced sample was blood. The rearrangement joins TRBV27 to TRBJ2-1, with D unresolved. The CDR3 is CASSLSQELYNEQFF. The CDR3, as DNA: TGTGCCAGCAGTTTAAGTCAGGAGTTATACAATGAGCAGTTCTTC.